This entry is about one TCR beta chain. The data originate from a study of blood T cell repertoires in COVID-19. Study background: The United States, Italy and Spain were the sources of the acute and convalescent COVID-19 samples. PBMCs, B-cell-depleted T cells, or T cells were the source of the cDNA or gDNA that made up the material.

V shed 3 bases and J 2 bases; nucleotides not matched to a gene: 4. Looked up from germline, CDR1 is LNHDA and CDR2 is SQIVND (reference sequence). This CDR3 spans 15 amino acids. Study processing details: Amplification with reference gene primers provided the estimates of nucleated cell counts. Generated by immunoSEQ multiplex PCR, the TCRdb table keeps only in-frame clones and is missing some. The DNA gave D and trimming, while V, J and clone size come from that table. The sample consists of around 99,000 clones, 85% to 90% of them appearing once. V and J are TRBV19 and TRBJ2-3; 8 bases are shared with TRBD1. The sequenced material came from peripheral blood. The origin of this receptor is a human donor in a cohort sampled during active COVID-19. CDR3 bases: TGTGCCAGTAGTATCGGACAGGGAATCACAGATACGCAGTATTTT. Its translation is CASSIGQGITDTQYF.